This note documents a single T cell receptor (beta chain) sequence. Its antigen is unidentified. Germline CDR1 MNHEY, CDR2 SVGAGI. This CDR3 has 11 residues. Trimming took 7 bases from V and 4 from J, leaving 7 bases between them. The material for each subset, its genomic DNA, was split evenly across several immunoSEQ plates. The method was immunoSEQ multiplex PCR; TCRdb's version includes in-frame clones alone and lacks a portion of them. Seen here are 2 million to 2.5 million clones, under 97% observed once, and the top ten hold roughly 0.13%. This entry is derived from a study of shared clonotypes between healthy human individuals. For the study at large: Three plates each covered CD4 naive and memory; CD8 naive two, CD8 memory one.

Study-level results: Sampling included only blood; tissue repertoires likely differ. Generally, naive subsets came out with larger estimated richness than memory subsets.

Sequencing was carried out using naive CD4+ T cells sorted from blood. The subset denotes: CD45RA+ positively selected. The chain is built from TRBV6-5 and TRBJ1-1, with D uncertain. This receptor was taken from a man between 18 and 29 years old in good health. This chain's CDR3 is CASIQATEAFF. DNA for the CDR3: TGTGCCAGCATCCAGGCCACTGAAGCTTTCTTT.